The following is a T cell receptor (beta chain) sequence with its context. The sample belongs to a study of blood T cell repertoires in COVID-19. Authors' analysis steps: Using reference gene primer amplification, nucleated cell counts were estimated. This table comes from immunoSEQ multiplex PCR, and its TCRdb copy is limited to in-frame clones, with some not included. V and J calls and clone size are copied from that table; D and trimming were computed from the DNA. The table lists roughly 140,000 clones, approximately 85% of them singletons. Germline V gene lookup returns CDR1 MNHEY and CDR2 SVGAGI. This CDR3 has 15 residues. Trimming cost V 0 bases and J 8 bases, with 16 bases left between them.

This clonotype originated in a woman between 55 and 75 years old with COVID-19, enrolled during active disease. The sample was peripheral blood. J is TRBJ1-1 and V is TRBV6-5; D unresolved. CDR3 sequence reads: CASSYSVGRVAEAFF. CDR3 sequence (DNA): TGTGCCAGCAGTTACTCGGTGGGGAGGGTGGCCGAAGCTTTCTTT.